One sample yielded the 14 T cell receptor beta chains listed below, sequenced in a study of CD8 T cells in ankylosing spondylitis. MiXCR, run by TCRdb on the 5' RACE reads, gives a single entry per CDR3 protein. The table includes just over 350,000 distinct CDR3 sequences, approximately 22% detected once. Sequenced input: blood, either unsorted or a sorted T cell fraction (not recorded which). The receptors stem from a male donor with ankylosing spondylitis or in good health (not recorded which).

The sample holds many counts of this clonotype. This chain joins TRBV3-1 and TRBJ2-7; tentatively, D is TRBD1 (6 bases). CDR1 and CDR2 (germline): LGHDT, YNNKEL (reference sequence). V dropped 4 bases and J dropped 2 bases, with 12 bases sitting between them. CDR3 length: 14 amino acids. This CDR3 is CASSPRTATYEQYF. DNA for the CDR3: TGTGCCAGCAGCCCTCGGACAGCCACCTACGAGCAGTACTTC.

J is TRBJ2-7 and V is TRBV27, with a possible D match to TRBD2 (6 bases). The germline gives CDR1 MNHEY, CDR2 SMNVEV (reference sequence). Trimming took 2 bases from V and 0 from J, leaving 14 bases between them. This CDR3 has 16 residues. The CDR3 protein is CASSLGYGRDSYEQYF. Here the CDR3 DNA reads TGTGCCAGCAGTTTAGGGTACGGGCGGGACTCCTACGAGCAGTACTTC.

This clonotype was seen ten or more times. This chain's CDR3 is CASSLGGGASGTQETQYF. CDR3 DNA: TGTGCCAGCAGCTTAGGAGGTGGGGCTAGCGGGACACAAGAGACCCAGTACTTC. The V gene is TRBV7-8, the J gene TRBJ2-5; 9 bases map to TRBD2. Germline V gene data show CDR1 as SGHVS and CDR2 as FQNEAQ. V gave up 1 base and J gave up 2 bases; unmatched junction bases: 11. The CDR3 contains 18 residues.

This clonotype has just a few counts. This chain connects TRBV12-3 or TRBV12-4 to TRBJ2-3; 11 bases line up with TRBD2. The V gene end was trimmed by 7 bases and the J gene end by 6 bases; junction bases not matched to a gene: 6. This CDR3 region has 14 residues. The CDR3 spells CASTAPSGGDTQYF. CDR3 bases: TGTGCCAGCACCGCCCCTAGCGGGGGGGATACGCAGTATTTT.

CDR3 in amino acids: CASSQVMGSGSDNEQFF. The CDR3 DNA sequence: TGTGCCAGCAGCCAAGTGATGGGGAGCGGGAGCGACAATGAGCAGTTCTTC. V is TRBV3-1 and J is TRBJ2-1; the match to TRBD2 covers 8 bases. Germline CDR1 is LGHDT and CDR2 is YNNKEL (reference sequence). CDR3 length: 17 amino acids. V dropped 1 base and J dropped 5; count of bases not matched to a gene: 10.

The V call is TRBV12-3 or TRBV12-4, the J call TRBJ1-2; TRBD1 agrees at 9 bases. The CDR3 has 15 amino acids. V trimming: 0 bases; J trimming: 8 bases; junction bases outside the gene matches: 7. The CDR3 region has the DNA TGTGCCAGCAGTTTAGCGATCGGGACAGGGACCGGCTACACCTTC. Residues: CASSLAIGTGTGYTF.

This clonotype was counted a few times. This rearrangement joins TRBV20-1 to TRBJ1-1; D is possibly TRBD1 (5 bases). Germline CDR1 reads DFQATT; CDR2 reads SNEGSKA (reference sequence). Trimming pared 6 bases from V and 0 bases from J, leaving 14 bases between. The CDR3 has 14 residues. CDR3 DNA sequence: TGCAGTGCCCAACAGGCAGACATGAACACTGAAGCTTTCTTT. It encodes CSAQQADMNTEAFF.

Ten or more counts support this clonotype. The V and J genes are TRBV6-1 and TRBJ2-3; tentative D call: TRBD2 (6 bases). The CDR3 sequence is 15 residues long. V lost 0 bases and J lost 4, with 11 bases in between. In germline, CDR1 is MNHNS, CDR2 SASEGT. The DNA of the CDR3 is TGTGCCAGCAGTGAAGCGATCGGGGGTGCAGATACGCAGTATTTT. It is translated as CASSEAIGGADTQYF.

This clonotype showed up just a few times. V and J are TRBV27 and TRBJ2-1, with 9 bases lining up with TRBD1. This CDR3 has 15 residues. Looked up from germline, CDR1 is MNHEY and CDR2 is SMNVEV (reference sequence). With V trimmed by 3 bases and J by 2 bases, 2 bases remained unmatched. The CDR3 loop is CASSFGDRAYNEQFF. The CDR3 nucleotides are TGTGCCAGCAGTTTTGGGGACAGGGCCTACAATGAGCAGTTCTTC.

Only a few counts were recorded for this clonotype. The V call is TRBV12-3 or TRBV12-4, the J call TRBJ2-1; 12 bases fit TRBD2. This CDR3 spans 16 amino acids. With 8 bases clipped from V and 2 bases from J, the junction kept 7 bases outside the gene matches. The CDR3 DNA reads TGTGCCAGCCTGGCCCCTAGCGGGGGGGCCTACAATGAGCAGTTCTTC. Its translation: CASLAPSGGAYNEQFF.

This clonotype was seen more than once but under ten times. The chain is built from TRBV20-1 and TRBJ1-1; D gene uncertain. The CDR3 sequence is 15 residues long. Trimming removed 0 bases from V and 0 bases from J, with 11 bases in between. Germline V lookup: CDR1 DFQATT, CDR2 SNEGSKA (reference sequence). CDR3 sequence: CSARDIADMNTEAFF. The DNA for the CDR3 is TGCAGTGCTAGAGATATCGCTGACATGAACACTGAAGCTTTCTTT.

This clonotype has only a few counts. The chain recombines TRBV6-1 with TRBJ1-4, with D uncertain. The CDR3 consists of 14 residues. V gave up 2 bases and J gave up 8 bases, with 12 bases separating them. Germline loops: CDR1 MNHNS, CDR2 SASEGT. The CDR3 loop reads CASSERRPGEKLFF. CDR3 in DNA: TGTGCCAGCAGTGAACGCCGCCCGGGCGAAAAACTGTTTTTT.

The genes are TRBV10-2 and TRBJ2-1; D unresolved. Trimming stripped 2 bases from V and 8 bases from J, with 10 bases between. Germline assignment: CDR1 WSHSY and CDR2 SAAADI. This CDR3 contains 13 residues. The CDR3: CASSEIPFHEQFF. CDR3 coding DNA: TGCGCCAGCAGTGAGATCCCTTTTCATGAGCAGTTCTTC.

This clonotype came up a few times. V is TRBV7-9 and J is TRBJ1-1, with D unclear. V lost 5 bases and J 6 bases, leaving 10 bases between the germline ends. The CDR3 length is 12 residues. The germline CDR1 and CDR2 sequences are SEHNR and FQNEAQ (reference sequence). The CDR3 DNA reads as TGTGCCAGCAGCACAGAGGCCTCTGAAGCTTTCTTT. Residues: CASSTEASEAFF.